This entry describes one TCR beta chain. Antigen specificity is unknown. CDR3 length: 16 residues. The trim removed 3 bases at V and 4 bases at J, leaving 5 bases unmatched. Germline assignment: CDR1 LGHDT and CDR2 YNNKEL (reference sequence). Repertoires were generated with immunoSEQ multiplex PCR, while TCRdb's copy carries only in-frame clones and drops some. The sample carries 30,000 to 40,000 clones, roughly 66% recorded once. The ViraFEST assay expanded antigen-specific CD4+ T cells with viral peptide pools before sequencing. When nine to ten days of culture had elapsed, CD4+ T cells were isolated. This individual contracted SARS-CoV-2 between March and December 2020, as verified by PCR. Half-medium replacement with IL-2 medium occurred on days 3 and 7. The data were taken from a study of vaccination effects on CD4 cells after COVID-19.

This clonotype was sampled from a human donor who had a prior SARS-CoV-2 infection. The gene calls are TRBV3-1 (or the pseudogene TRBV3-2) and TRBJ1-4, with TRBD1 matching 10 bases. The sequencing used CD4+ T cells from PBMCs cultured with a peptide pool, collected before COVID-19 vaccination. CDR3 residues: CASSHLDRGGNEKLFF. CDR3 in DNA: TGTGCCAGCAGCCACCTGGACAGGGGGGGTAATGAAAAACTGTTTTTT.